The TCR beta chain described here comes from a study of CD8 T cells in Susac syndrome. RNA in amounts of about 0.45 to 1 ug was reverse transcribed with random hexamers. TCRdb recomputed calls from the immunoSEQ multiplex PCR reads with MiXCR, one row per CDR3 protein. Of around 110,000 distinct CDR3 sequences in the sample, less than 95% were seen once. The CDR3 is 12 amino acids. V lost 4 bases and J lost 4, with 8 bases in between. Germline values: CDR1 LNHDA, CDR2 SQIVND (reference sequence). The sequencing sample was made of CD8+ T cells from PBMCs. The TCR comes from a human donor with Susac syndrome. The gene calls are TRBV19 and TRBJ2-7; D is uncertain. The CDR3 coding sequence is TGTGCCAGTAGTAACGGTCCTTACGAGCAGTACTTC. Translation: CASSNGPYEQYF.